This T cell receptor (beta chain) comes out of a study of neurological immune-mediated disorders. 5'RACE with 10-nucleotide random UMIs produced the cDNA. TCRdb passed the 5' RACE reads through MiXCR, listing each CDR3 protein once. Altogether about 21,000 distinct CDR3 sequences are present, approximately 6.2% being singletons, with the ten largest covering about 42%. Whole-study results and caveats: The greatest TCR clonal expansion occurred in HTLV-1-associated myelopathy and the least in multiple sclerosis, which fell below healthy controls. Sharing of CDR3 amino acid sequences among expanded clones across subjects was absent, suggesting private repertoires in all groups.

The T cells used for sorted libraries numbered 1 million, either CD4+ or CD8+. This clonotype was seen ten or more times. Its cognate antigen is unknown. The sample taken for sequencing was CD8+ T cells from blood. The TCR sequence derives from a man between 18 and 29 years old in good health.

The CDR3 DNA sequence: TGTGCCAGCAGCGTAGTGGGGGGCCTCTACAATGAGCAGTTCTTC. Residues: CASSVVGGLYNEQFF. The chain joins TRBV9 to TRBJ2-1; tentatively, D is TRBD1 or TRBD2 (6 bases each). The V gene lost 0 bases and the J gene lost 3 bases, with 10 bases spanning the gap. The CDR3 runs 15 residues. From germline, CDR1 is SGDLS and CDR2 YYNGEE.